A single sample gave rise to the 10 T cell receptor beta chains below, sequenced in a study of OX40 agonist ivuxolimab in advanced cancers. Method: immunoSEQ multiplex PCR; TCRdb's copy keeps in-frame clones and lacks some. In the table there are about 74,000 clones, roughly 84% of which are singletons. The input for sequencing was CD4+ or CD8+ T cells sorted from blood, taken in a trial of the OX40 agonist ivuxolimab. Receptor source: an adult with an advanced solid tumor such as melanoma, head and neck, liver or kidney cancer.

This sequence joins TRBV25-1 and TRBJ2-5; 7 bases line up with TRBD2. CDR3 length equals 15 residues. Germline V CDR1 and CDR2: MGHDK, SYGVNS. J was trimmed by 4 bases and V by 3 bases; bases with no gene match: 8. CDR3 loop: CASSDLRGDRETQYF. The CDR3 DNA is TGTGCCAGCAGTGACTTACGGGGGGATCGAGAGACCCAGTACTTC.

The chain couples TRBV5-1 to TRBJ2-3, with 7 bases aligning to TRBD2. The CDR3 is made up of 13 amino acids. CDR1 and CDR2 from the germline V gene are SGHRS and YFSETQ. V trimming: 4 bases; J trimming: 9 bases; junction bases outside the gene matches: 8. The CDR3 sequence is CASSGGDGATQYF. CDR3 bases: TGCGCCAGCAGCGGGGGGGACGGCGCCACGCAGTATTTT.

This clone was counted a few times. This sequence joins TRBV18 and TRBJ2-5; 15 bases agree with TRBD2. The CDR3 is 17 residues long. V trimming: 4 bases; J trimming: 2 bases; junction bases outside the gene matches: 5. Per the germline V gene, CDR1 is KGHSH and CDR2 is LQKENI. The CDR3 is CASSLGTSGGRQETQYF. The CDR3 DNA reads TGTGCCAGCTCACTCGGGACTAGCGGGGGGAGACAAGAGACCCAGTACTTC.

This sequence joins TRBV15 and TRBJ2-3; a weak D match, TRBD1 (6 bases). V shed 0 bases and J shed 9 bases, with 22 bases lying between them. Germline CDR1 is LNHNV and CDR2 is YYDKDF (reference sequence). This CDR3 is built from 17 residues. CDR3 residues: CATSRDLIKQGLGTQYF. The CDR3 DNA follows: TGTGCCACCAGCAGAGACCTAATTAAACAGGGTTTAGGGACGCAGTATTTT.

V is TRBV5-1 and J is TRBJ2-5, with D hard to call. Germline V gene lookup returns CDR1 SGHRS and CDR2 YFSETQ. There are 16 residues in the CDR3. Between the trimmed V and J ends, which lost 1 base and 1 base, there was a span of 14 bases. CDR3 region: CASSLTPLLLQETQYF. DNA for the CDR3: TGCGCCAGCAGCTTGACCCCCCTCCTACTCCAAGAGACCCAGTACTTC.

The rearrangement joins TRBV29-1 to TRBJ2-7; maybe TRBD2 (6 bases). Germline V lookup: CDR1 SQVTM, CDR2 ANQGSEA. The CDR3 is 13 residues long. Deletions cut 4 bases from V and 0 bases from J, with 10 bases between. The CDR3 region is CSVAGSPSYEQYF. Written as DNA, the CDR3 is TGCAGCGTTGCCGGGAGTCCCTCCTACGAGCAGTACTTC.

This sequence joins TRBV6-4 and TRBJ1-1; weak D call: TRBD1 (5 bases). Germline loops: CDR1 MRHNA, CDR2 SNTAGT. V lost 4 bases and J 5 bases, leaving 11 bases between the germline ends. CDR3 length: 13 residues. The CDR3 reads CASSGQPGTEAFF. The CDR3 DNA reads TGTGCCAGCAGTGGACAGCCGGGGACTGAAGCTTTCTTT.

The chain couples TRBV19 to TRBJ1-2, with D possibly being TRBD1 (5 bases). The CDR3 covers 13 residues. CDR1 LNHDA and CDR2 SQIVND come from the germline V gene (reference sequence). V was cut by 7 bases and J by 1 base, with 10 bases left in between. As DNA, the CDR3 is TGTGCCAGTAACCGGGGCCTTAACTATGGCTACACCTTC. Protein product: CASNRGLNYGYTF.

A few counts support this clone. The rearrangement joins TRBV7-9 to TRBJ1-4; the D is unclear. Germline V gives CDR1 SEHNR, CDR2 FQNEAQ (reference sequence). Deletions cut 4 bases from V and 0 bases from J, with 12 bases between. The CDR3 has 16 amino acids. DNA of the CDR3: TGTGCCAGCAGCTCTACCGCCGGCCCAACTAATGAAAAACTGTTTTTT. Translated, it gives CASSSTAGPTNEKLFF.

This chain uses TRBV27 with TRBJ2-2; perhaps TRBD2 as D (6 bases). This CDR3 contains 16 residues. The germline V gene has CDR1 MNHEY and CDR2 SMNVEV (reference sequence). The V gene lost 5 bases and the J gene lost 1 base, with 14 bases spanning the gap. In DNA, the CDR3 is TGTGCCAGCAGTGTGTCCGGGACTTTGAACACCGGGGAGCTGTTTTTT. This encodes CASSVSGTLNTGELFF.